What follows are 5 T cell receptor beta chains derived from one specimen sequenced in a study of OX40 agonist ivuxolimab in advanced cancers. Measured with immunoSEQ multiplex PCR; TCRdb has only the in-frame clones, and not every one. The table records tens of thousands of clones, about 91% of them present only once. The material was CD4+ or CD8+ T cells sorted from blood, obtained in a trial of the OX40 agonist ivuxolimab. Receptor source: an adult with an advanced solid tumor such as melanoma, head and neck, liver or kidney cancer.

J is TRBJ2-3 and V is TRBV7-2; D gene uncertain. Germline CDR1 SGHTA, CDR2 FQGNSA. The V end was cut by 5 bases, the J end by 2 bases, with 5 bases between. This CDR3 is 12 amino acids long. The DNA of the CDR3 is TGTGCCAGCAGCGCCAACACAGATACGCAGTATTTT. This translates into CASSANTDTQYF.

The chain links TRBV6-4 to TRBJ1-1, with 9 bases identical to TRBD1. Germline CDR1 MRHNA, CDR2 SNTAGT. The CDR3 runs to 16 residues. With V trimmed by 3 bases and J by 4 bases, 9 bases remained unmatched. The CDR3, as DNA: TGTGCCAGCAGTGAAGCAAGGACAGGGGCTATCACTGAAGCTTTCTTT. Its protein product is CASSEARTGAITEAFF.

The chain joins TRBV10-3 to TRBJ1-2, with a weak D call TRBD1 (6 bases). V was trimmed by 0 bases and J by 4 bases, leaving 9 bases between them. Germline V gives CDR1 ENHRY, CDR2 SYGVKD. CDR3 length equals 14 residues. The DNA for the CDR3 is TGTGCCATCAGTGAGTCAGCAGGGGCCTATGGCTACACCTTC. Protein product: CAISESAGAYGYTF.

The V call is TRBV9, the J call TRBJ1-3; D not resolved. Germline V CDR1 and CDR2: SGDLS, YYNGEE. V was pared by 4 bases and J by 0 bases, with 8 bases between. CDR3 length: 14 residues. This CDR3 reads CASSPESSGNTIYF. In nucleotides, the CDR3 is TGTGCCAGCAGCCCCGAGAGCTCTGGAAACACCATATATTTT.

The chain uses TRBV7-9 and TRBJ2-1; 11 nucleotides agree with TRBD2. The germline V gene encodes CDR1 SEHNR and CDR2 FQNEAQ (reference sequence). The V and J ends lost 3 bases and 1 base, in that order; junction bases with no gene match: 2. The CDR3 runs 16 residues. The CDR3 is CASSLVAGGSYNEQFF. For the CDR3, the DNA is TGTGCCAGCAGCTTGGTAGCGGGAGGGTCCTACAATGAGCAGTTCTTC. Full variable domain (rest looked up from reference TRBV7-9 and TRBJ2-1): DTGVSQNPRHKITKRGQNVTFRCDPISEHNRLYWYRQTLGQGPEFLTYFQNEAQLEKSRLLSDRFSAERPKGSFSTLEIQRTEQGDSAMYLCASSLVAGGSYNEQFFGPGTRLTVL.